Following are 22 T cell receptor beta chains from one sample sequenced in a study of graft-versus-host responses after intestinal transplantation. Sequencing used immunoSEQ multiplex PCR; TCRdb keeps in-frame clones, though not all of them. The sample includes about 88,000 clones, roughly 90% of them seen just once. No antigens are known for them. Here the sequenced sample was unstimulated CD4+ T cells sorted from spleen or lymph node cells, taken before intestinal transplant. The receptors were sampled from a human donor who received an intestinal transplant.

For the CDR3, the DNA is TGTGCCAGCAGCGTAGCTCTGACCCCGCGGGAGCAGTACTTC. Protein: CASSVALTPREQYF. V is TRBV9 and J is TRBJ2-7; D gene unclear. Trimming pared 0 bases from V and 7 bases from J, leaving 14 bases between. There are 14 residues in the CDR3. CDR1 is SGDLS and CDR2 is YYNGEE in the germline V gene.

This clone came up once. The chain combines TRBV6-6 with TRBJ1-2; D not certain. V lost 2 bases to trimming and J lost 0 bases, with 4 bases between them. Germline-derived CDR1 and CDR2 are MNHNY and SVGAGI (reference sequence). This CDR3 spans 13 amino acids. The CDR3 DNA follows: TGTGCCAGCAGTTACGACACTAACTATGGCTACACCTTC. It specifies CASSYDTNYGYTF.

The CDR3 sequence: CATTGGYEQYF. Written as DNA, the CDR3 is TGTGCCACCACGGGGGGTTACGAGCAGTACTTC. This chain uses TRBV10-3 with TRBJ2-7, with 7 bases matching TRBD2. The junction had 4 bases not matched to a gene; V was cut back by 10 bases and J by 4 bases. CDR1 and CDR2 (germline): ENHRY, SYGVKD. The CDR3 contains 11 residues.

To note about this clone: Other DNA sequences in this sample translate to the same CDR3. The V gene is TRBV5-1, the J gene TRBJ2-3; 14 bases align to TRBD2. Germline V gene lookup returns CDR1 SGHRS and CDR2 YFSETQ. The CDR3 is 16 amino acids. V lost 2 bases to trimming and J lost 5 bases; unmatched junction nucleotides: 4. CDR3 coding DNA: TGCGCCAGCAGCTTTGGACTAGCGGGGGGAGAAGATACGCAGTATTTT. Translating it yields CASSFGLAGGEDTQYF.

The chain employs TRBV5-1 and TRBJ1-1; no reliable D call. This CDR3 comprises 13 residues. The V gene's germline CDR1 is SGHRS and CDR2 YFSETQ. Deletions cut 0 bases from V and 6 bases from J, with 9 bases between. CDR3 DNA: TGCGCCAGCAGCTTGGTGGGGAGCGCTGAAGCTTTCTTT. Amino acid sequence: CASSLVGSAEAFF. The entire variable domain, with the rest obtained from reference TRBV5-1 and TRBJ1-1, is as follows: KAGVTQTPRYLIKTRGQQVTLSCSPISGHRSVSWYQQTPGQGLQFLFEYFSETQRNKGNFPGRFSGRQFSNSRSEMNVSTLELGDSALYLCASSLVGSAEAFFGQGTRLTVV.

The chain is built from TRBV29-1 and TRBJ2-3; possibly TRBD1 for D (6 bases). The V gene lost 7 bases and the J gene lost 1 base, with 15 bases spanning the gap. The germline V gene encodes CDR1 SQVTM and CDR2 ANQGSEA. This CDR3 region has 14 residues. CDR3 coding DNA: TGCAGCGGCTCCAGGGGCCCCGGCACAGATACGCAGTATTTT. The encoded protein is CSGSRGPGTDTQYF.

The chain recombines TRBV25-1 with TRBJ1-1; 9 positions match TRBD1. Trimming cost V 10 bases and J 10 bases; bases outside gene matches: 13. CDR3 size: 13 residues. Per the germline V gene, CDR1 is MGHDK and CDR2 is SYGVNS. The CDR3 reads CATTGGSGVGAFF. CDR3 DNA: TGTGCCACCACAGGGGGCTCTGGTGTGGGAGCTTTCTTT. The variable domain in full, completed from reference TRBV25-1 and TRBJ1-1, reads EADIYQTPRYLVIGTGKKITLECSQTMGHDKMYWYQQDPGMELHLIHYSYGVNSTEKGDLSSESTVSRIRTEHFPLTLESARPSHTSQYLCATTGGSGVGAFFGQGTRLTVV.

The CDR3: CASSLGQGGNEQFF. DNA for the CDR3: TGTGCCAGCAGTTTGGGACAGGGTGGCAATGAGCAGTTCTTC. The chain employs TRBV27 and TRBJ2-1; 9 bases match TRBD1. V dropped 3 bases and J dropped 6; count of bases not matched to a gene: 3. This CDR3 is 14 amino acids long. The germline V gene encodes CDR1 MNHEY and CDR2 SMNVEV (reference sequence).

The chain links TRBV6-5 to TRBJ2-3; weak D call: TRBD2 (6 bases). The germline V gene has CDR1 MNHEY and CDR2 SVGAGI. Trimming took 6 bases from V and 9 from J, leaving 19 bases between them. This CDR3 spans 14 amino acids. DNA for the CDR3: TGTGCCAGCAGGATGGGACTGGAATCCGGGACGCAGTATTTT. As protein: CASRMGLESGTQYF.

The chain employs TRBV19 and TRBJ1-1, with 8 nucleotides matching TRBD1. The CDR3 is made up of 16 amino acids. CDR1 LNHDA and CDR2 SQIVND come from the germline V gene (reference sequence). V lost 7 bases to trimming and J lost 4 bases; unmatched junction nucleotides: 14. In DNA, the CDR3 is TGTGCCAGTATTAGGGACAGGAGACCCGGGGGCACTGAAGCTTTCTTT. Translation: CASIRDRRPGGTEAFF.

This clone has just a few counts. The chain links TRBV2 to TRBJ1-6; D is undetermined. In germline, CDR1 is SNHLY, CDR2 FYNNEI. This CDR3 spans 11 amino acids. V was cut by 6 bases and J by 12 bases, with 9 bases left in between. The CDR3 spells CASRESVPLHF. CDR3 in DNA: TGTGCCAGCAGGGAGAGTGTACCCCTCCACTTT.

The V and J genes are TRBV5-1 and TRBJ1-6; TRBD1 might be the D (5 bases). This CDR3 is 18 amino acids long. Trimming removed 4 bases at V and 2 bases at J, with 19 bases between. In germline, CDR1 is SGHRS, CDR2 YFSETQ. CDR3 bases: TGCGCCAGCAGCCCTGGAGACAGCCGATCCCCCTATAATTCACCCCTCCACTTT. Its protein product is CASSPGDSRSPYNSPLHF.

The gene calls are TRBV15 and TRBJ2-1; tentative D call: TRBD1 (5 bases). The germline gives CDR1 LNHNV, CDR2 YYDKDF (reference sequence). V was pared by 6 bases and J by 3 bases, with 9 bases between. The CDR3 runs to 13 residues. DNA for the CDR3: TGTGCCACCAGGCCCGACAGCTACAATGAGCAGTTCTTC. Its protein product is CATRPDSYNEQFF.

This clone turned up a few times. The J gene is TRBJ1-6, the V gene TRBV25-1; TRBD1 aligns across 8 bases. Germline-derived CDR1 and CDR2 are MGHDK and SYGVNS. This CDR3 is built from 15 residues. The V segment lost 5 bases and the J segment 4 bases; nucleotides outside the gene matches: 4. CDR3: CASSQGAGYNSPLHF. For the CDR3, the DNA is TGTGCCAGCAGTCAGGGGGCGGGGTATAATTCACCCCTCCACTTT.

The rearrangement links TRBV11-2 to TRBJ1-6; TRBD1 matches at 9 bases. Looked up from germline, CDR1 is SGHAT and CDR2 is FQNNGV. The CDR3 is 15 residues long. V lost 5 bases to trimming and J lost 10 bases; unmatched junction nucleotides: 9. The CDR3 spells CASSLHGQGRSPLHF. The CDR3 DNA follows: TGTGCCAGCAGCCTACACGGACAGGGGCGGTCACCCCTCCACTTT.

The rearrangement links TRBV11-2 to TRBJ2-5, with 8 bases fitting TRBD2. Germline values: CDR1 SGHAT, CDR2 FQNNGV. The trim removed 0 bases at V and 6 bases at J, leaving 9 bases unmatched. CDR3 length: 16 residues. Written as DNA, the CDR3 is TGTGCCAGCAGCTTAGAGGCGGGCGGGGGGTTGAAGACCCAGTACTTC. Translating it yields CASSLEAGGGLKTQYF.

The chain employs TRBV7-3 and TRBJ2-2; D may be TRBD2 (5 bases). Germline lookup yields CDR1 SGHTA and CDR2 FQGTGA. The CDR3 consists of 16 residues. Trimming removed 5 bases at V and 5 bases at J, with 18 bases between. The DNA of the CDR3 is TGTGCCAGCAGCCCCCCGGGGTGGCCGGGGACCGGGGAGCTGTTTTTT. Encoded protein: CASSPPGWPGTGELFF. Full variable domain (missing parts from reference TRBV7-3 and TRBJ2-2): GAGVSQTPSNKVTEKGKYVELRCDPISGHTALYWYRQSLGQGPEFLIYFQGTGAADDSGLPNDRFFAVRPEGSVSTLKIQRTERGDSAVYLCASSPPGWPGTGELFFGEGSRLTVL.

The chain links TRBV9 to TRBJ2-3; D is possibly TRBD2 (7 bases). The CDR3 extends over 15 amino acids. V shed 0 bases and J shed 1 base, with 9 bases lying between them. In germline, CDR1 is SGDLS, CDR2 YYNGEE. CDR3 nucleotides: TGTGCCAGCAGCGTAGAGGGGGGGGGCACAGATACGCAGTATTTT. This encodes CASSVEGGGTDTQYF.

V is TRBV5-6 and J is TRBJ2-5, with TRBD1 identical over 9 bases. The DNA end is more similar to TRBJ2-7, so the J call may be wrong. Germline V gene data show CDR1 as SGHDT and CDR2 as YYEEEE. This CDR3 has 15 amino acids. The CDR3 nucleotides are TGTGCCAGCACCAAATCCGGGACAGGGAGCGGCGAGCAGTACTTC. It yields the protein CASTKSGTGSGEQYF.

This clone was counted once. The chain is built from TRBV5-1 and TRBJ1-5; 11 positions agree with TRBD1. Germline assignment: CDR1 SGHRS and CDR2 YFSETQ. J lost 7 bases, V lost 3 bases, and 3 bases had no gene match. The CDR3 is made up of 14 amino acids. The CDR3 loop is CASSWTGGDQPQHF. The DNA for the CDR3 is TGCGCCAGCAGCTGGACAGGGGGCGACCAGCCCCAGCATTTT.

This clone appeared a few times. The chain has TRBV6-5 and TRBJ2-7, with a tentative D call TRBD2 (6 bases). The germline V and J ends were trimmed by 6 bases and 2 bases, with 14 bases remaining between them. This CDR3 comprises 14 residues. CDR1 and CDR2 from the germline V gene are MNHEY and SVGAGI. The CDR3 loop is CASRSDGGTYEQYF. The CDR3 region has the DNA TGTGCCAGCAGGTCCGACGGGGGAACCTACGAGCAGTACTTC.

V is TRBV5-1 and J is TRBJ1-3, with a tentative D call TRBD1 (5 bases). Trimming stripped 4 bases from V and 1 base from J, with 18 bases between. This CDR3 is 17 amino acids long. CDR1 is SGHRS, CDR2 YFSETQ, per germline. CDR3 region: CASSPSFGGSSGNTIYF. The CDR3 region has the DNA TGCGCCAGCAGCCCCAGCTTCGGGGGGTCGTCTGGAAACACCATATATTTT.